The clone carrying this T cell receptor beta chain has just a few counts. As yet, its antigen is unknown. TCRdb analysed the RACE reads with MiXCR anew, one entry per CDR3 protein. The profile covers more than 75,000 distinct CDR3 sequences, with about 9% appearing a single time and roughly 1.4% taken by the ten largest. V gave up 6 bases and J gave up 2 bases, with 13 bases separating them. The CDR3 is made up of 13 amino acids. Germline values: CDR1 DFQATT, CDR2 SNEGSKA (reference sequence). This specimen comes from a study of human T cells and chemical hapten exposure. Findings of the study overall: DPC sensitization did not alter TCRs above 1 in 1000 frequency.

Specified time point: healthy volunteer bleed at 6 weeks. Total RNA was isolated from whole blood that had not been fractionated. Sequencing was done on a sample of whole blood. The sequence derives from a male donor in good health. Some clones in this sample may be carry-over from other donors' samples. V usage is TRBV20-1 and J usage is TRBJ1-2, with unresolved D. Written as DNA, the CDR3 is TGCAGTGCGCCTCTTTTCCTGAACTATGGCTACACCTTC. Its translation: CSAPLFLNYGYTF.